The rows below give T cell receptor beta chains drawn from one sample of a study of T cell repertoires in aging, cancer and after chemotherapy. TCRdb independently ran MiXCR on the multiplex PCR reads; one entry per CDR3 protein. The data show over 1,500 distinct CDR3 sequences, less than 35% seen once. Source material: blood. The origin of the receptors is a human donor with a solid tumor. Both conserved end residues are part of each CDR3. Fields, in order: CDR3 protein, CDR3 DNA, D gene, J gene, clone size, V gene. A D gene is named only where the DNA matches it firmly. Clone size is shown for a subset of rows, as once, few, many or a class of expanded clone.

CASRGTGYSYEQYF	TGTGCCAGCCGGGGGACAGGGTACTCCTACGAGCAGTACTTC	TRBD1	TRBJ2-7	medium-sized	TRBV6-5
CSASKTGSGTEAFF	TGCAGTGCTTCTAAGACAGGTTCTGGCACTGAAGCTTTCTTT	NA	TRBJ1-1	NA	TRBV20-1
CASSPGEPYEQYF	TGTGCCAGCAGTCCAGGGGAGCCCTACGAGCAGTACTTC	NA	TRBJ2-7	few	TRBV12-3/TRBV12-4
CASRDLAGVETQYF	TGTGCCAGCAGGGATCTAGCGGGAGTAGAGACCCAGTACTTC	TRBD2	TRBJ2-5	few	TRBV6-2/TRBV6-3
CASSTLAGARHEQYF	TGTGCCAGTAGTACCCTAGCGGGAGCGCGTCACGAGCAGTACTTC	TRBD2	TRBJ2-7	medium-sized	TRBV19
CAISELGTGAVTQYF	TGTGCCATCAGTGAGCTGGGGACAGGGGCTGTTACGCAGTATTTT	TRBD1	TRBJ2-3	NA	TRBV10-3
CASSIQMNQPQHF	TGTGCCAGTAGTATACAGATGAATCAGCCCCAGCATTTT	NA	TRBJ1-5	medium-sized	TRBV19
CASSSRRLAGGRRSYNEQFF	TGTGCCAGCAGTTCCCGAAGGCTAGCGGGGGGGCGAAGGTCCTACAATGAGCAGTTCTTC	TRBD2	TRBJ2-1	medium-sized	TRBV27
CASSPLIRAEQYF	TGTGCCAGCAGCCCCCTAATACGCGCGGAGCAGTACTTC	NA	TRBJ2-7	NA	TRBV6-2/TRBV6-3
CASSPSQLYNEQFF	TGTGCCAGCTCTCCAAGTCAACTTTACAATGAGCAGTTCTTC	NA	TRBJ2-1	NA	TRBV18